The present TCR beta chain was sequenced within a study of blood T cell repertoires in COVID-19. Background on the study: Researchers got acute and convalescent COVID-19 samples from the United States, Italy and Spain.

Authors' data handling: Estimated nucleated cell counts came from reference gene primer amplification. Method: immunoSEQ multiplex PCR; TCRdb's copy keeps in-frame clones and lacks some. V, J and clone size reflect that table, while D and trimming were determined from the DNA. The sample consists of over 200,000 clones, around 84% of them appearing once. The study counted Cohort 3 donors as recovered given two negative PCRs, clearance, or symptom resolution. Germline trimming cut 3 bases from V and 4 bases from J; bases unmatched to any gene: 7. The germline CDR1 and CDR2 sequences are SGHAT and FQNNGV. The CDR3 consists of 16 residues.

This clonotype originated in a young man who had recovered from COVID-19. Sequencing was done on a sample of PBMCs or T cells enriched from blood (not recorded which). The chain has TRBV11-2 and TRBJ1-4; 8 nucleotides line up with TRBD1. The CDR3: CASSFGQGGGNEKLFF. The CDR3 DNA reads TGTGCCAGCAGCTTCGGACAGGGCGGGGGTAATGAAAAACTGTTTTTT.